The entry that follows covers one T cell receptor (beta chain) sequence. The antigen remains undetermined. CDR1 is SGHRS and CDR2 is YFSETQ in the germline V gene. This CDR3 comprises 12 residues. Trimming at V came to 5 bases and at J to 9 bases, leaving 1 base not matched to a gene. The entry originates in a study of vaccination effects on CD4 cells after COVID-19. At the level of the study: Viral peptide pools were used in the ViraFEST assay to expand antigen-specific CD4+ T cells, and sequencing came afterward. The study obtained samples from two convalescent patients 16 days and one week before vaccination. Overall study results and limits: Late post-vaccination samples showed marked contraction of infection- and vaccine-induced clones. In people who had recovered, most post-vaccine spike-reactive clones were new vaccine-induced clones.

A 10-day culture period preceded the isolation of CD4+ T cells. Sequencing used immunoSEQ multiplex PCR; TCRdb keeps in-frame clones, though not all of them. The table shows 45,000 to 50,000 clones, with approximately 80% occurring only once. The starting material was CD4+ T cells from PBMCs cultured without peptide, obtained before COVID-19 vaccination. The TCR comes from a human donor who had a prior SARS-CoV-2 infection. This chain links TRBV5-1 with TRBJ2-6, with 8 bases fitting TRBD2. This chain's CDR3 is CASSAGGNVLTF. The CDR3 region has the DNA TGCGCCAGCAGTGCGGGAGGCAACGTCCTGACTTTC. The variable domain in full, completed from reference TRBV5-1 and TRBJ2-6, reads KAGVTQTPRYLIKTRGQQVTLSCSPISGHRSVSWYQQTPGQGLQFLFEYFSETQRNKGNFPGRFSGRQFSNSRSEMNVSTLELGDSALYLCASSAGGNVLTFGAGSRLTVL.